This T cell receptor (beta chain) emerged from a study of blood T cell repertoires in COVID-19. In the study overall: There were acute and convalescent COVID-19 samples, and they came from the United States, Italy and Spain. The analysed material was cDNA or gDNA that came from T cells, B-cell-depleted T cells, or PBMCs.

This clone has only a few counts. Per the germline V gene, CDR1 is MGHRA and CDR2 is YSYEKL. V was clipped by 3 bases and J by 2 bases; unmatched bases: 5. The CDR3 covers 16 residues. TCRdb's table, derived via immunoSEQ multiplex PCR, lists solely in-frame clones and lacks some. The repertoire includes 120,000 or so clones, roughly 69% of them detected once, and under 2.5% sits in the top ten. J is TRBJ2-1 and V is TRBV4-1; 9 positions agree with TRBD2. This clonotype was obtained from a woman aged 70-85 years with acute or convalescent COVID-19. The material sequenced was peripheral blood. CDR3 DNA: TGCGCCAGCAGCCATATAGCGGGAGTCACCTACAATGAGCAGTTCTTC. The encoded protein is CASSHIAGVTYNEQFF.